The sequence of this T cell receptor beta chain was determined in a study of blood T cell repertoires in COVID-19. How the authors handled the data: Reference gene primers were amplified, and this amplification served to estimate nucleated cell counts. Assay: immunoSEQ multiplex PCR; the TCRdb copy retains only in-frame clones and omits some. V, J and clone size reflect that table, while D and trimming were determined from the DNA. This sample has nearly 300,000 clones, with roughly 84% found just once. Seattle participants joined during active infection and were tracked over time. The TCR was taken from a human donor with COVID-19, enrolled during active disease. The donor label of this sample is uncertain. Sequencing was done on a sample of peripheral blood.

The CDR3 nucleotides are TGTGCTAGTGCTGCTCGGGGCACTGAAGCTTTCTTT. Translating it yields CASAARGTEAFF. The rearrangement links TRBV12-5 to TRBJ1-1, with D uncertain. V was cut by 7 bases and J by 4 bases, with 10 bases left in between. This CDR3 has 12 residues. From germline, CDR1 is LGHNT and CDR2 FRNRAP.